Below, 9 T cell receptor beta chains from the same sample are listed, as sequenced in a study of shared clonotypes between healthy human individuals. The data were produced by immunoSEQ multiplex PCR, yet TCRdb's version contains in-frame clones alone and is incomplete. The table shows about 2.3 million clones, with 92% occurring only once. What was sequenced was naive CD4+ T cells from PBMCs. The sample's subset: CD45RA+ positively selected. These receptors were taken from a man aged 18 to 30 in good health. Some clones in this sample may be carry-over from other donors' samples.

V and J are TRBV5-1 and TRBJ2-3; D may be TRBD1 (5 bases). Germline V gene data show CDR1 as SGHRS and CDR2 as YFSETQ. CDR3 length equals 14 residues. Trimming removed 0 bases from V and 4 bases from J, with 9 bases in between. Here the CDR3 reads CASSLAAGPDTQYF. The CDR3, as DNA: TGCGCCAGCAGCTTGGCGGCAGGGCCAGATACGCAGTATTTT.

The J gene is TRBJ2-1, the V gene TRBV5-1; 8 bases agree with TRBD2. The CDR3 is 16 residues long. Germline V lookup: CDR1 SGHRS, CDR2 YFSETQ. After removal of 4 bases from V and 4 bases from J, the junction contained 10 bases not matched to a gene. CDR3 nucleotides: TGCGCCAGCAGCGGTGGGGCGGGAGGTCCTTACAATGAGCAGTTCTTC. Translating gives CASSGGAGGPYNEQFF.

This chain uses TRBV19 with TRBJ2-5, with D perhaps TRBD2 (6 bases). CDR1 is LNHDA, CDR2 SQIVND, per germline (reference sequence). Trimming removed 5 bases from V and 5 bases from J, with 18 bases in between. The CDR3 runs 15 residues. CDR3 residues: CASSRDSASKETQYF. In DNA, the CDR3 is TGTGCCAGTAGTCGGGACTCCGCTTCTAAGGAGACCCAGTACTTC.

This chain connects TRBV6-6 to TRBJ2-5, with TRBD2 as a possible D gene (6 bases). From germline, CDR1 is MNHNY and CDR2 SVGAGI (reference sequence). The CDR3 has 16 residues. Deletions cut 3 bases from V and 4 bases from J, with 18 bases between. CDR3 sequence (DNA): TGTGCCAGCAGTTATGGTGGCGGGGAGTGGGGAGAGACCCAGTACTTC. Encoded protein: CASSYGGGEWGETQYF.

V and J are TRBV5-4 and TRBJ1-3, with D possibly being TRBD1 (5 bases). Germline V gene lookup returns CDR1 SGHNT and CDR2 YYREEE (reference sequence). Trimming removed 4 bases from V and 0 bases from J, with 14 bases in between. This CDR3 spans 16 amino acids. Written as DNA, the CDR3 is TGTGCCAGCAGCCCCTCCCAGGGCCGCTCTGGAAACACCATATATTTT. It codes for CASSPSQGRSGNTIYF.

This chain connects TRBV5-1 to TRBJ2-7; 8 bases line up with TRBD1. V lost 1 base, J lost 6 bases, and 12 bases stayed unmatched. Germline V gene data show CDR1 as SGHRS and CDR2 as YFSETQ. CDR3 length: 16 residues. The CDR3 spells CASSLSAGTGRPEQYF. Here the CDR3 DNA reads TGCGCCAGCAGCTTGAGTGCCGGGACAGGACGGCCCGAGCAGTACTTC.

This chain links TRBV5-1 with TRBJ2-7; TRBD2 might be the D (5 bases). Germline CDR1 SGHRS, CDR2 YFSETQ. CDR3 length: 13 residues. The ends were cut back, 0 bases at V and 5 bases at J, with 9 bases in the middle. Here the CDR3 DNA reads TGCGCCAGCAGCTTGGGTGAGGGAAACGAGCAGTACTTC. Its protein product is CASSLGEGNEQYF.

The chain is built from TRBV5-4 and TRBJ1-1; D gene ambiguous. Trimming removed 2 bases from V and 5 bases from J, with 10 bases in between. There are 13 residues in the CDR3. The germline CDR1 and CDR2 sequences are SGHNT and YYREEE (reference sequence). CDR3 residues: CASSLAQETEAFF. DNA of the CDR3: TGTGCCAGCAGCTTAGCACAAGAAACTGAAGCTTTCTTT.

The genes are TRBV28 and TRBJ1-6; 7 bases are shared with TRBD1. The CDR3 runs 13 residues. Trimming removed 10 bases from V and 14 bases from J; junction bases left unmatched: 14. Germline V lookup: CDR1 MDHEN, CDR2 SYDVKM. The CDR3 sequence is CATSGQVPGALHF. For the CDR3, the DNA is TGTGCCACCTCCGGACAGGTCCCCGGAGCCCTCCACTTT.